Given below is one T cell receptor beta chain in context. Its antigen is currently not known. Base qualities are not at hand, and no much larger clone is one base apart. The multiplex PCR relied on 52 forward TRBV primers and 13 reverse TRBJ primers, and amplification bias was corrected through assay-based and computational methods. Within the immunoSEQ assay, multiplex PCR amplified rearranged TRB loci from genomic DNA. TRB amplicons were sequenced using an Illumina HiSeq platform. As for the original processing: Custom algorithms error-filtered the raw sequences and aligned the raw sequences to reference gene sequences, after which the immunoSEQ online tools were used for analysis. The frequencies of productive and nonproductive TRB rearrangements were evaluated among unique sequences as well as among total sequences. The likelihood of self-reactivity was estimated by examining two features, hydrophobicity and amino acid composition, of TRB CDR3 positions 6 and 7. Group comparisons used t tests, Mann-Whitney tests or two-way ANOVA run in Prism software. TCRdb took over this immuneACCESS table, retaining in-frame rearrangements with V and J assigned. Such tables are incomplete; in checked studies, under half of the missing clones stem from an unresolved V gene, and the remainder is unexplained. The DNA gave D and trimming, while V, J and clone size come from that table. The sample table contains roughly 32,000 clones; only one count was recorded for about nine tenths of them. 2% to 3% of the sample comes from the top ten.

This record belongs to a study of regulatory T cells (dated by TCRdb to the late 2010s). Context from the whole study: The study compared T-cell receptor beta repertoires of sorted regulatory, conventional CD4+ and CD8+ T cells between CD3G-deficient patients and healthy controls.

Every CD3G-deficient patient showed evidence of autoimmunity, and the autoimmunity was more severe in two of the patients. Patients were tested at ages ranging from 2 to 39 years, and reduced naive and increased memory CD4+ and CD8+ T-cell proportions were found in the patients. CD4+ cells were FACS-sorted into CD25-high CD127-low regulatory T cells and CD25-low CD127-high conventional CD4+ T cells. Several individuals with CD3G deficiency were included in the patient group. An international network of physicians across the United States, Europe and Asia provided the patient samples and clinical data. Peripheral blood mononuclear cells were isolated by Ficoll density separation. What the authors observed across the whole study: Restricted unique TRB V-J pairs and skewed V and J gene usage were observed in patient repertoires, most markedly in regulatory T cells. Hydrophobic residues at CDR3 positions 6 and 7 were enriched in conventional CD4+ T cells from CD3G-deficient patients, which suggests more self-reactive specificities.

CDR1 and CDR2, per the germline V gene (reference sequence), are LNHDA and SQIVND. Its CDR3 holds 13 amino acids, cysteine through phenylalanine. The only DNA kept is the CDR3, 39 bases in frame from the first base. At the junction V is shortened by 5 bases and J by 0 bases, with 7 bases in between. The receptor's source is a young adult with CD3G deficiency. Material for sequencing was conventional CD4+ T cells sorted from blood. The sequence links TRBV19 to TRBJ1-1, with no reliable assignment of the D segment. The DNA is as follows: TGTGCCAGTAGTGGGGTACTGAACACTGAAGCTTTCTTT. Its translation is CASSGVLNTEAFF. This CDR3, with the reference TRBV19 and TRBJ1-1 proteins standing in past its ends, gives the full variable domain DGGITQSPKYLFRKEGQNVTLSCEQNLNHDAMYWYRQDPGQGLRLIYYSQIVNDFQKGDIAEGYSVSREKKESFPLTVTSAQKNPTAFYLCASSGVLNTEAFFGQGTRLTVV.